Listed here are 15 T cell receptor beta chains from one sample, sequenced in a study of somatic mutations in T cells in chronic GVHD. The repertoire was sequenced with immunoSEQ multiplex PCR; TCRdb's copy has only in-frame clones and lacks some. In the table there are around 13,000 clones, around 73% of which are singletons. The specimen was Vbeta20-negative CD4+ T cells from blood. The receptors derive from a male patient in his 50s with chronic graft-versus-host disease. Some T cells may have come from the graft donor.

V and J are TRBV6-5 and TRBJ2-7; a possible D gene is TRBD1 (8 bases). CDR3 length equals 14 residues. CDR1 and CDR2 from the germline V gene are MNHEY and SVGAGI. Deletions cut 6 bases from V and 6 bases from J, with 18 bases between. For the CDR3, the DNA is TGTGCCAGCAGACTTGACAGGGGCGGGGGCGAGCAGTACTTC. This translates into CASRLDRGGGEQYF.

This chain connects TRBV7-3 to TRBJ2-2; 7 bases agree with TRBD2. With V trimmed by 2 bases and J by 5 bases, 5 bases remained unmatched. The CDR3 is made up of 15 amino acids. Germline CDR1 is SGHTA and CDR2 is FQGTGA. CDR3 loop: CASSLYSGATGELFF. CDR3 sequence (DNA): TGTGCCAGCAGCTTATACAGCGGGGCTACCGGGGAGCTGTTTTTT.

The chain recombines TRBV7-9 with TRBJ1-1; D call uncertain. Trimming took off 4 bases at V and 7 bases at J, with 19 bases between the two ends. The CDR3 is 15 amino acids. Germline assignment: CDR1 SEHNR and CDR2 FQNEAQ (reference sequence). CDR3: CASSSKSGSKSEAFF. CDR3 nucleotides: TGTGCCAGCAGCTCAAAGTCCGGGAGTAAAAGTGAAGCTTTCTTT.

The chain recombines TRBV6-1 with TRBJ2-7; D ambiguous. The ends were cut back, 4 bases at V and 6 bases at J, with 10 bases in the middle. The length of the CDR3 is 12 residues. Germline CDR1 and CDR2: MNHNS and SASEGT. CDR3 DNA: TGTGCCAGCAGTGTAGATGGGCGCGAGCAGTACTTC. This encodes CASSVDGREQYF.

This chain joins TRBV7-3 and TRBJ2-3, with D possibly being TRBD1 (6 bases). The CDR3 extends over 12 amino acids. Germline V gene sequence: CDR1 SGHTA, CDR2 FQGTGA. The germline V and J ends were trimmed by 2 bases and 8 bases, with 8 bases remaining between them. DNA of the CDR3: TGTGCCAGCAGCTTACCGGACAGTACGCAGTATTTT. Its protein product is CASSLPDSTQYF.

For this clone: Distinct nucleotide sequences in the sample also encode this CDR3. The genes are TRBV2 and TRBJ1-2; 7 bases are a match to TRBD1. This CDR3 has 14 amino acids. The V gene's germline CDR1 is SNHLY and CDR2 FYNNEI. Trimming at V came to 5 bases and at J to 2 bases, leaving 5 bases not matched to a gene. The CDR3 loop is CASSRTGLNYGYTF. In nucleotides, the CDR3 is TGTGCCAGCAGTCGGACAGGCCTCAACTATGGCTACACCTTC.

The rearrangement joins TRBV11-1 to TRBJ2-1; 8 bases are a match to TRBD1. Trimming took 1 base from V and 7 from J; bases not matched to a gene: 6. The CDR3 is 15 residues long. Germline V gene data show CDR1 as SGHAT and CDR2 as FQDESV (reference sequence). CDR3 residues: CASSLGAGGENEQFF. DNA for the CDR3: TGTGCCAGCAGCTTAGGGGCAGGGGGCGAAAATGAGCAGTTCTTC.

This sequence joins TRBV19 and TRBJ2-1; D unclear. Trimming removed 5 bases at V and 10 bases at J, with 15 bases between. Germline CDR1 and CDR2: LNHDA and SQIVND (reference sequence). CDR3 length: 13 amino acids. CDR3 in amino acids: CASSRDSLLEQFF. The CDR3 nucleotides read TGTGCCAGTAGTCGAGACTCCCTTTTAGAGCAGTTCTTC.

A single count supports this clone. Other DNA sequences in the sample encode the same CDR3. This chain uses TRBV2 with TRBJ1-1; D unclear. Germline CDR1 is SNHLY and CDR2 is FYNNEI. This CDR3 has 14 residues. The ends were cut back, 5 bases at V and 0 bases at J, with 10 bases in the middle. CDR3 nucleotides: TGTGCCAGCAGTCCGGGAGAGATGAACACTGAAGCTTTCTTT. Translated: CASSPGEMNTEAFF.

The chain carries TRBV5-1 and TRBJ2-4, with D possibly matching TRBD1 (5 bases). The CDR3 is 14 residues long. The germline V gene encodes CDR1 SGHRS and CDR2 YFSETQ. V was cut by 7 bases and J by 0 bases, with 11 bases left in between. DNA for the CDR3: TGCGCCAGCGGACGACAGCTAGCCAAAAACATTCAGTACTTC. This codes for CASGRQLAKNIQYF.

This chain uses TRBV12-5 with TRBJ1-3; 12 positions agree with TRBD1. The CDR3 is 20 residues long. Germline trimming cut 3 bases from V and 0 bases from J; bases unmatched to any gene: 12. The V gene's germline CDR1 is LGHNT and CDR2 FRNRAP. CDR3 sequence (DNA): TGTGCTAGTGGTTTCTGGGGGACAGGGGGCCACCCTTCCTCTGGAAACACCATATATTTT. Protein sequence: CASGFWGTGGHPSSGNTIYF.

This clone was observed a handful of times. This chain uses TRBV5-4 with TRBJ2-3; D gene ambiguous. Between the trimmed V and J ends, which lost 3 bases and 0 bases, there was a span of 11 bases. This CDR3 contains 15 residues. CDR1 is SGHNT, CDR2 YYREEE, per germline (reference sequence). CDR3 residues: CASSWAVESTDTQYF. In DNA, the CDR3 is TGTGCCAGCAGCTGGGCAGTGGAAAGCACAGATACGCAGTATTTT.

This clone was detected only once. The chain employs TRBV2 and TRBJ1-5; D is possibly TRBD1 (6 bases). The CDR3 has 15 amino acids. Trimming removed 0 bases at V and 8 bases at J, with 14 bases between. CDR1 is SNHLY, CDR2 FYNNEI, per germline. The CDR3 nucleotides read TGTGCCAGCAGTGAAGCGCTTCAGGGGCGGGAGCCCCAGCATTTT. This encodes CASSEALQGREPQHF.

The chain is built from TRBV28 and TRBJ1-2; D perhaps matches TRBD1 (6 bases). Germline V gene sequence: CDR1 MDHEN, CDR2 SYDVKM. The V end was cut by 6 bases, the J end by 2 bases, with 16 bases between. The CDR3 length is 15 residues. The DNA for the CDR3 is TGTGCCAGCAGCCGCCCGGGGGGGGGCAACTATGGCTACACCTTC. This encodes CASSRPGGGNYGYTF.

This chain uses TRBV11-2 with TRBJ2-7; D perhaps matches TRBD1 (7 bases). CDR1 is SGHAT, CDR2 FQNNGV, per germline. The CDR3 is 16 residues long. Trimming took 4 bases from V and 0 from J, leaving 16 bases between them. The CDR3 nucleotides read TGTGCCAGCAGCTACCAGGGGGGATGGAGCTCCTACGAGCAGTACTTC. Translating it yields CASSYQGGWSSYEQYF.